This section outlines one T cell receptor (beta chain) sequence together with its context. Its target is unknown. The CDR3 totals 14 residues. Germline V gives CDR1 MNHNS, CDR2 SASEGT. Deletions cut 6 bases from V and 12 bases from J, with 24 bases between. The data derive from a study of Graves' ophthalmopathy and Graves' hyperthyroidism. General study results and limits: Blood also contained most of the expanded thyroid clonotypes above 0.001 frequency.

Beta-chain TCR CDR3 regions were amplified from RNA transcripts. Second-round multiplex PCR came after first-round RT-PCR with HTBI primers. TCRdb re-analysed the multiplex PCR reads in MiXCR, keeping a single row per CDR3 protein. The table includes about 620,000 distinct CDR3 sequences, approximately 21% detected once. Stable hyperthyroidism meant no ophthalmopathy within 18 months of follow-up. The sample was peripheral blood. This chain uses TRBV6-1 with TRBJ2-7; D might be TRBD1 or TRBD2, each matching 5 bases. The clonotype comes from a woman in her late teens or twenties with stable Graves' hyperthyroidism. Some clones in this sample may be carry-over from other donors' samples. CDR3: CASSPAPGASARYF. Here the CDR3 DNA reads TGTGCCAGCAGCCCTGCCCCCGGGGCCTCGGCGCGGTACTTC.